This T cell receptor beta chain comes out of a study of T cell responses to AZD1222 COVID-19 vaccine. Study summary: Second-dose intervals of approximately 4 or approximately 12 weeks were pooled.

Study outcomes and limitations: Nearly half of the spike-specific TCRs reportedly recognize variant regions that carry no mutations. Most donors were white British, females outnumbered males, and clonal diversity was possibly underestimated. Spike-specific TCR breadth rose after two AZD1222 doses, and depth rose as well.

In germline, CDR1 is MDHEN, CDR2 SYDVKM. Unmatched junction bases numbered 9, after V lost 8 bases and J lost 4 bases. This CDR3 is built from 15 residues. For this clone: The target antigen is unknown.

Some clones are missing from TCRdb's copy, which holds only in-frame ones; the method was immunoSEQ multiplex PCR. Among about 91,000 clones listed, roughly 90% were seen once. This sequence originates from an adult in good health. Sequencing was performed on peripheral blood, taken on day 0 of AZD1222 vaccination. The chain uses TRBV28 and TRBJ1-5; 9 nucleotides match TRBD1. This CDR3 is CASGPTDRGNQPQHF. In DNA, the CDR3 is TGTGCCAGCGGCCCAACAGACAGGGGGAATCAGCCCCAGCATTTT.